The rows below give T cell receptor beta chains drawn from one sample of a study of cytomegalovirus exposure and HLA in healthy donors. Repertoires were generated with immunoSEQ multiplex PCR, while TCRdb's copy carries only in-frame clones and drops some. The repertoire holds approximately 150,000 clones, around 80% seen once, with under 3% in the top ten. Sequencing was done on a sample of PBMCs. These receptors came from a woman aged 30 to 39 in good health and CMV-seronegative. Each CDR3 is given with its conserved first and last residue. A D gene is named only where the DNA matches it firmly.

v_gene,j_gene,d_gene,CDR3aa,CDR3nt
TRBV18,TRBJ2-7,TRBD2,CASSPPRLAGGSYEQYF,TGTGCCAGCTCACCACCGCGTCTAGCGGGAGGATCCTACGAGCAGTACTTC
TRBV21-1,TRBJ2-4,-,CASSKGKGIAKNIQYF,TGTGCCAGCAGCAAAGGGAAGGGGATAGCCAAAAACATTCAGTACTTC
TRBV28,TRBJ1-1,-,CASRMRGGGNTEAFF,TGTGCCAGCAGAATGCGCGGGGGGGGGAACACTGAAGCTTTCTTT
TRBV7-3,TRBJ1-3,-,CASSRVTVPGHSGNTIYF,TGTGCCAGCAGCCGCGTCACTGTGCCAGGGCACTCTGGAAACACCATATATTTT
TRBV10-3,TRBJ2-1,TRBD2,CAISLAGGQNEQFF,TGTGCCATCAGTCTAGCGGGGGGGCAAAATGAGCAGTTCTTC
TRBV28,TRBJ2-1,-,CASNTPRVRRNEQFF,TGTGCCAGCAACACCCCCAGGGTGCGGCGCAATGAGCAGTTCTTC
TRBV6-5,TRBJ2-2,-,CASSARSSPGELFF,TGTGCCAGCAGCGCCCGGAGTTCTCCCGGGGAGCTGTTTTTT
TRBV5-1,TRBJ1-3,-,CASSRDKSSGNTIYF,TGCGCCAGCAGCAGGGACAAGAGCTCTGGAAACACCATATATTTT
TRBV7-2,TRBJ2-7,TRBD2,CASSYSGGRSYEQYF,TGTGCCAGCAGTTATAGCGGGGGGCGGAGCTACGAGCAGTACTTC
TRBV5-5,TRBJ2-1,-,CASSPTLEGSYNEQFF,TGTGCCAGCAGCCCGACACTGGAGGGATCCTACAATGAGCAGTTCTTC
TRBV4-3,TRBJ2-1,TRBD2,CASSPRLASRNEQFF,TGCGCCAGCAGCCCGCGACTAGCTTCGCGCAATGAGCAGTTCTTC
TRBV2,TRBJ2-7,-,CASRPTTVYEQYF,TGTGCCAGCAGGCCGACGACAGTCTACGAGCAGTACTTC
TRBV7-9,TRBJ2-3,TRBD2,CASSFLAGVPDTQYF,TGTGCCAGCAGCTTCCTAGCGGGAGTCCCAGATACGCAGTATTTT
TRBV4-3,TRBJ2-2,-,CASSRNRGGTGELFF,TGCGCCAGCAGCCGTAACAGGGGGGGCACCGGGGAGCTGTTTTTT
TRBV4-3,TRBJ1-6,-,CASSQGGENSPLHF,TGCGCCAGCAGCCAGGGGGGAGAAAATTCACCCCTCCACTTT
TRBV18,TRBJ1-5,-,CASSPQRGGGQPQHF,TGTGCCAGCTCACCACAGCGGGGAGGAGGTCAGCCCCAGCATTTT